The 15 T cell receptor beta chains listed next were all sequenced from one sample in a study of blood T cell repertoires in COVID-19. Assay: immunoSEQ multiplex PCR; the TCRdb copy retains only in-frame clones and omits some. Among a few hundred thousand clones listed, about 82% were seen once. Sequencing input: peripheral blood. These receptors all come from an elderly man with acute or convalescent COVID-19.

V is TRBV4-3 and J is TRBJ1-2; D is unresolved. Germline CDR1 reads LGHNA; CDR2 reads YSLEER. CDR3 length: 14 residues. Trimming took 1 base from V and 2 from J, leaving 8 bases between them. CDR3 in amino acids: CASSQAAENYGYTF. DNA of the CDR3: TGCGCCAGCAGCCAAGCCGCTGAGAACTATGGCTACACCTTC.

A note on this clone: Within the sample, other DNA sequences also encode this same CDR3. This chain uses TRBV5-1 with TRBJ2-7; no firm D call. The CDR3 covers 12 residues. Trimming removed 5 bases from V and 3 bases from J, with 9 bases in between. From germline, CDR1 is SGHRS and CDR2 YFSETQ. In nucleotides, the CDR3 is TGCGCCAGCAGTCTGCCCAGCTACGAGCAGTACTTC. Its translation: CASSLPSYEQYF.

V gene TRBV6-5 combines with J gene TRBJ1-1, with TRBD1 identical over 9 bases. Germline V gene sequence: CDR1 MNHEY, CDR2 SVGAGI. J gave up 8 bases and V 6 bases, and 10 bases lay outside the gene matches. The CDR3 runs 14 residues. In DNA, the CDR3 is TGTGCCAGCAGAGCACAGGGGGCCTTCAACGAAGCTTTCTTT. It yields the protein CASRAQGAFNEAFF.

The chain employs TRBV6-4 and TRBJ2-3, with D maybe TRBD2 (5 bases). This CDR3 spans 15 amino acids. Deletions cut 2 bases from V and 5 bases from J, with 14 bases between. Germline V CDR1 and CDR2: MRHNA, SNTAGT. Here the CDR3 DNA reads TGTGCCAGCAGTGACGGGCCCCGAGGAGGAGATACGCAGTATTTT. It encodes CASSDGPRGGDTQYF.

The V call is TRBV5-1, the J call TRBJ1-1, with TRBD1 identical over 7 bases. CDR3 length: 14 amino acids. Germline V lookup: CDR1 SGHRS, CDR2 YFSETQ. The V segment lost 3 bases and the J segment 3 bases; nucleotides outside the gene matches: 5. DNA of the CDR3: TGCGCCAGCAGCTCACCGGGACAGCACACTGAAGCTTTCTTT. It yields the protein CASSSPGQHTEAFF.

The genes are TRBV28 and TRBJ2-2, with D possibly matching TRBD1 (6 bases). In germline, CDR1 is MDHEN, CDR2 SYDVKM. V lost 6 bases, J lost 5 bases, and 13 bases lay in between. This CDR3 spans 14 amino acids. The CDR3 spells CASSLGTLTGELFF. In DNA form, the CDR3 reads TGTGCCAGCAGCCTCGGGACACTAACCGGGGAGCTGTTTTTT.

The chain carries TRBV3-1 (or the pseudogene TRBV3-2) and TRBJ2-1; 11 bases are shared with TRBD1. CDR3 length: 16 residues. Germline CDR1 and CDR2: LGHDT and YNNKEL (reference sequence). The V segment lost 0 bases and the J segment 5 bases; nucleotides outside the gene matches: 3. CDR3 residues: CASSQDQGQGDNEQFF. In DNA, the CDR3 is TGTGCCAGCAGCCAAGATCAGGGACAGGGGGACAATGAGCAGTTCTTC.

V gene TRBV7-9 combines with J gene TRBJ1-1; TRBD1 agrees at 7 bases. The CDR3 extends over 15 amino acids. V shed 2 bases, J shed 4 bases, and the junction held 7 bases outside the gene matches. In germline, CDR1 is SEHNR, CDR2 FQNEAQ (reference sequence). CDR3 DNA sequence: TGTGCCAGCAGCTTATACCTGACAGGGAGCACTGAAGCTTTCTTT. Translating gives CASSLYLTGSTEAFF.

V gene TRBV5-6 combines with J gene TRBJ1-3; no definite D call. Germline V gives CDR1 SGHDT, CDR2 YYEEEE. The CDR3 runs 17 residues. Trimming pared 4 bases from V and 1 base from J, leaving 18 bases between. CDR3 protein: CASSPSGSALSGNTIYF. The CDR3 DNA reads as TGTGCCAGCAGCCCCTCTGGAAGCGCCTTGTCTGGAAACACCATATATTTT.

The chain uses TRBV27 and TRBJ2-7, with 10 bases that match TRBD1. Germline assignment: CDR1 MNHEY and CDR2 SMNVEV (reference sequence). The CDR3 has 14 amino acids. With 8 bases clipped from V and 3 bases from J, the junction kept 7 bases outside the gene matches. The CDR3 region is CASWSRDRGYEQYF. CDR3 nucleotide sequence: TGTGCCAGCTGGTCCCGGGACAGGGGCTACGAGCAGTACTTC.

The chain has TRBV5-5 and TRBJ1-3; tentative D call: TRBD1 (6 bases). Germline CDR1 is SGHKS and CDR2 is YYEKEE (reference sequence). CDR3 length equals 15 residues. The ends were cut back, 4 bases at V and 0 bases at J, with 11 bases in the middle. Written as DNA, the CDR3 is TGTGCCAGCAGCCATGACAGGAGCTCTGGAAACACCATATATTTT. Protein product: CASSHDRSSGNTIYF.

The V gene is TRBV18, the J gene TRBJ2-5; tentatively, D is TRBD2 (5 bases). Germline CDR1 KGHSH, CDR2 LQKENI. V lost 6 bases, J lost 0 bases, and 8 bases lay in between. CDR3 size: 13 residues. CDR3 residues: CASSGGYQETQYF. The CDR3 bases are TGTGCCAGCTCGGGCGGGTACCAAGAGACCCAGTACTTC.

The chain recombines TRBV5-4 with TRBJ1-2; weak D call: TRBD1 (5 bases). The CDR3 extends over 12 amino acids. Trimming removed 6 bases at V and 4 bases at J, with 10 bases between. Germline CDR1 and CDR2: SGHNT and YYREEE (reference sequence). The CDR3 loop reads CASTGGGYGYTF. The DNA of the CDR3 is TGTGCCAGCACCGGGGGGGGCTATGGCTACACCTTC.

The chain uses TRBV12-5 and TRBJ1-2; TRBD1 is a possible D gene (6 bases). Germline V gives CDR1 LGHNT, CDR2 FRNRAP. Trimming removed 3 bases from V and 8 bases from J, with 7 bases in between. This CDR3 spans 11 amino acids. The CDR3 DNA follows: TGTGCTAGTGGTTTAGGACAGGGCTACACCTTC. Encoded protein: CASGLGQGYTF.

The chain recombines TRBV19 with TRBJ2-1, with 10 bases fitting TRBD2. The germline CDR1 and CDR2 sequences are LNHDA and SQIVND (reference sequence). V was clipped by 5 bases and J by 4 bases; unmatched bases: 2. This CDR3 contains 14 residues. The CDR3 DNA sequence: TGTGCCAGTAGTCGGACTAGCGGATACAATGAGCAGTTCTTC. As protein: CASSRTSGYNEQFF.